The present TCR beta chain was sequenced within a study of T cells in localized non-small cell lung cancer. The J segment lost 5 bases and the V segment lost 6 bases, leaving 9 bases of the junction unmatched. Germline V gene lookup returns CDR1 ENHRY and CDR2 SYGVKD. CDR3 length equals 14 residues. Profiled with immunoSEQ multiplex PCR; TCRdb holds only in-frame clones, not every one. Among around 130,000 clones listed, more than 80% were seen once. The chain employs TRBV10-3 and TRBJ2-7; 8 nucleotides match TRBD1. This sequence originates from an older female donor with stage I lung adenocarcinoma. The material was peripheral blood, obtained before any cancer treatment. The CDR3 spells CAIRGSETGDEQYF. CDR3 sequence (DNA): TGTGCCATCAGAGGGTCGGAGACAGGGGACGAGCAGTACTTC.